The 23 T cell receptor beta chains presented below share a single source sample, sequenced in a study of glioma-infiltrating T cells. The iRepertoire nested amplicon-rescue multiplex PCR amplified TCR alpha and beta CDR3s from RNA. TCRdb used MiXCR to reprocess the multiplex PCR reads, holding one entry per CDR3 protein. The sample shows under 200,000 distinct CDR3 sequences, approximately 40% of them seen only once. Sequences were obtained from glioma tissue, nonneoplastic brain tissue, or PBMCs (not recorded which). These receptor sequences come from a human donor with low-grade glioma or glioblastoma, undergoing nonglioma brain surgery, or in good health (not recorded which).

The rearrangement joins TRBV20-1 to TRBJ2-1, with D perhaps TRBD2 (6 bases). The CDR3 runs to 19 residues. V gave up 2 bases and J gave up 0 bases, with 23 bases separating them. CDR1 is DFQATT and CDR2 is SNEGSKA in the germline V gene (reference sequence). CDR3: CSARRGTTDIPSSYNEQFF. CDR3 nucleotides: TGCAGTGCTAGACGCGGGACCACCGATATTCCCAGCTCCTACAATGAGCAGTTCTTC.

Concerning this clonotype: Given a much more abundant clone one base away, this may be a read error. The chain carries TRBV20-1 and TRBJ2-1, with 8 bases aligning to TRBD2. The CDR3 has 16 residues. Germline CDR1 and CDR2: DFQATT and SNEGSKA (reference sequence). CDR3: CSAHSGTRVGVNEKFF. The CDR3 DNA is TGCAGTGCTCACTCCGGGACTAGGGTTGGGGTTAATGAGAAGTTCTTC.

This clonotype was observed many times. The chain's CDR3 is CASSLRAGPTDTQYF. In DNA form, the CDR3 reads TGTGCCAGCAGTTTACGTGCGGGGCCCACAGATACGCAGTATTTT. V usage is TRBV27 and J usage is TRBJ2-3; TRBD2 is a possible D gene (6 bases). V was clipped by 2 bases and J by 2 bases, with 11 bases between them. This CDR3 has 15 amino acids. Germline V gene sequence: CDR1 MNHEY, CDR2 SMNVEV (reference sequence).

Points on this clonotype: This may arise from a read error, as a much more abundant clone is one base away. The chain couples TRBV20-1 to TRBJ2-1; 9 bases are shared with TRBD2. The CDR3 is 15 amino acids. The V segment lost 4 bases and the J segment 8 bases; nucleotides outside the gene matches: 12. The germline V gene encodes CDR1 DFQATT and CDR2 SNEGSKA (reference sequence). The chain's CDR3 is CSAKKPLAGFYEQFF. The CDR3 region has the DNA TGCAGTGCTAAGAAACCCCTAGCGGGATTCTATGAGCAGTTCTTC.

In its sample, this clonotype was seen many times. This sequence joins TRBV3-1 and TRBJ2-3; no definite D call. Looked up from germline, CDR1 is LGHDT and CDR2 is YNNKEL (reference sequence). The CDR3 is 12 residues long. Between the trimmed V and J ends, which lost 3 bases and 3 bases, there was a span of 4 bases. The CDR3 DNA sequence: TGTGCCAGCAGCCACCGTACAGATACGCAGTATTTT. Amino acids: CASSHRTDTQYF.

This clonotype was seen once. This chain joins TRBV2 and TRBJ2-2; perhaps TRBD2 as D (7 bases). This CDR3 is 15 amino acids long. Looked up from germline, CDR1 is SNHLY and CDR2 is FYNNEI. V was trimmed by 6 bases and J by 4 bases, leaving 15 bases between them. The CDR3: CASRTGRGGTGELFF. The CDR3 bases are TGTGCCAGCAGAACAGGGAGGGGTGGCACCGGGGAGCTGTTTTTT.

The chain combines TRBV24-1 with TRBJ2-3, with a possible D match to TRBD2 (5 bases). Trimming took 7 bases from V and 5 from J, leaving 15 bases between them. The CDR3 extends over 14 amino acids. Germline assignment: CDR1 KGHDR and CDR2 SFDVKD. DNA of the CDR3: TGTGCCACCAGAGGTGGGAGTTCAGAAGATACGCAGTATTTT. As protein: CATRGGSSEDTQYF.

The chain joins TRBV5-4 to TRBJ2-1, with 7 bases that match TRBD2. Losses at the gene ends were 5 bases for V and 9 bases for J; bases not matched to a gene: 17. This CDR3 has 16 residues. CDR1 SGHNT and CDR2 YYREEE come from the germline V gene (reference sequence). The CDR3: CASRPGLAEGPGEQFF. The CDR3 DNA reads as TGTGCCAGCAGGCCCGGGCTAGCGGAGGGACCGGGTGAGCAGTTCTTC.

As to this clonotype: Being one base from a much bigger clone, this may be a read error. The chain joins TRBV27 to TRBJ2-3, with a possible D match to TRBD1 (6 bases). V gave up 7 bases and J gave up 4 bases, with 15 bases separating them. The CDR3 sequence is 14 residues long. Per the germline V gene, CDR1 is MNHEY and CDR2 is SMNVEV (reference sequence). CDR3 DNA: TGTGCCAGCACAAAACAGGGTAGCGCAGATACGCAGTATTTT. This translates into CASTKQGSADTQYF.

This clonotype has only one observation. A junction end diverges from the germline sequence, so it may reflect a read error. The genes are TRBV5-1 and TRBJ2-1; 15 nucleotides agree with TRBD2. CDR3 length equals 17 residues. Germline values: CDR1 SGHRS, CDR2 YFSETQ. The CDR3 DNA is TGCGCCAGCAGCTCGGGACTAGCGGGAGGAACCTACAATGATCAGTTCTTC. This encodes CASSSGLAGGTYNDQFF.

In this sample, this clonotype turned up many times. This chain uses TRBV20-1 with TRBJ2-3, with 10 bases lining up with TRBD2. The germline V gene encodes CDR1 DFQATT and CDR2 SNEGSKA (reference sequence). The junction had 5 bases not matched to a gene; V was cut back by 0 bases and J by 5 bases. This CDR3 is 15 amino acids long. For the CDR3, the DNA is TGCAGTGCTAGAGAAGGAGCGGGAGGGGTAGATACGCAGTATTTT. Protein: CSAREGAGGVDTQYF.

A remark on this clonotype: A much bigger clone sits one base away, suggesting this may be a read error. The CDR3 nucleotides read TGTGCCAGCACCAGGACTAGCTGGGGCTACAATGAGCAGTTCTTC. This sequence encodes CASTRTSWGYNEQFF. V gene TRBV6-1 combines with J gene TRBJ2-1, with TRBD2 matching 8 bases. The V gene's germline CDR1 is MNHNS and CDR2 SASEGT. The CDR3 is 15 residues long. V shed 7 bases and J 3 bases; nucleotides not matched to a gene: 8.

Of note for this clonotype: A read error may be the cause here, since a much bigger clone is one base away. V usage is TRBV4-2 and J usage is TRBJ2-7; D gene ambiguous. CDR1 is LGHNA and CDR2 is YNFKEQ in the germline V gene. The CDR3 has 12 amino acids. The CDR3 sequence is CASRQERYEQYF. CDR3 sequence (DNA): TGTGCCAGCAGGCAAGAGCGCTACGAGCAGTACTTC.

This clonotype was seen more than once but under ten times. This rearrangement joins TRBV2 to TRBJ1-6, with D tentatively TRBD1 (5 bases). The CDR3 is made up of 14 amino acids. CDR1 SNHLY and CDR2 FYNNEI come from the germline V gene. V lost 7 bases to trimming and J lost 10 bases, with 17 bases between them. This CDR3 reads CASTAARGGSPLHF. CDR3 nucleotides: TGTGCCAGCACCGCCGCGAGGGGAGGCTCACCCCTCCACTTT.

Many counts were recorded for this clonotype. The CDR3 DNA reads TGCAGTGCTAGGGTTCAGCACAATCAGCCCCAGCATTTT. Translated, it gives CSARVQHNQPQHF. V usage is TRBV20-1 and J usage is TRBJ1-5, with D unclear. This CDR3 has 13 residues. Germline CDR1 reads DFQATT; CDR2 reads SNEGSKA (reference sequence). V was cut by 3 bases and J by 3 bases, with 9 bases left in between.

On this clonotype itself: Just one base apart from a much larger clone, this may be a read error. The V and J genes are TRBV28 and TRBJ2-3, with D perhaps matching TRBD1 or TRBD2 (5 bases each). The germline gives CDR1 MDHEN, CDR2 SYDVKM. This CDR3 spans 16 amino acids. CDR3 sequence reads: CARSLGVGDRTDTQYF. The CDR3 coding sequence is TGTGCCAGAAGTTTAGGCGTGGGGGACCGGACAGATACGCAGTATTTT.

This clonotype has a single count. CDR3 nucleotides: TGTGCCAGCAGCCAAGAATATAAGGGCCCGCTAAATGAGCAGTACTTC. Its protein is CASSQEYKGPLNEQYF. The chain combines TRBV3-1 with TRBJ2-7, with D unresolved. This CDR3 comprises 16 residues. V was trimmed by 0 bases and J by 7 bases, leaving 19 bases between them. Germline lookup yields CDR1 LGHDT and CDR2 YNNKEL (reference sequence).

A word on this clonotype: A read error may explain this, as a much larger clone is one base away. V gene TRBV6-1 combines with J gene TRBJ2-3, with 12 bases aligning to TRBD2. CDR1 and CDR2 (germline): MNHNS, SASEGT. The CDR3 contains 15 residues. The CDR3 DNA follows: TGTGCCATCGGACAGACTAGCGGGAGTACAGATAAGCAGTATTTT. Translating it yields CAIGQTSGSTDKQYF.

Comment on this clonotype: This clone may be a read error of a much larger clone one base away. The chain links TRBV27 to TRBJ1-5; 7 positions agree with TRBD1. Germline V gene data show CDR1 as MNHEY and CDR2 as SMNVEV (reference sequence). There are 14 residues in the CDR3. J was trimmed by 7 bases and V by 6 bases; bases with no gene match: 9. The chain's CDR3 is CASRKGGAAQPQHF. CDR3 DNA: TGTGCCAGCAGAAAAGGGGGCGCAGCACAGCCCCAGCATTTT.

The V call is TRBV20-1, the J call TRBJ2-3, with 9 bases identical to TRBD2. J gave up 4 bases and V 0 bases, and 8 bases lay outside the gene matches. The germline gives CDR1 DFQATT, CDR2 SNEGSKA (reference sequence). This CDR3 has 16 residues. CDR3 residues: CSARDYMREGPDTQYF. The DNA of the CDR3 is TGCAGTGCTAGAGATTACATGCGGGAGGGCCCAGATACGCAGTATTTT.

The chain has TRBV2 and TRBJ2-1; perhaps TRBD2 as D (6 bases). CDR3 length equals 15 residues. Between the trimmed V and J ends, which lost 6 bases and 2 bases, there was a span of 14 bases. Germline lookup yields CDR1 SNHLY and CDR2 FYNNEI. The CDR3 region has the DNA TGTGCCAGCAGCGTTAAGTGGGAGGCCTACAATGAGCAGTTCTTC. The encoded protein is CASSVKWEAYNEQFF.

This clonotype was seen ten or more times. The chain recombines TRBV10-3 with TRBJ2-3, with D unresolved. V lost 4 bases, J lost 3 bases, and 20 bases lay in between. This CDR3 contains 17 residues. Per the germline V gene, CDR1 is ENHRY and CDR2 is SYGVKD. For the CDR3, the DNA is TGTGCCATCAGTGGGAGCGAGAGGCCGTTTGGAACAGATACGCAGTATTTT. This gives the protein CAISGSERPFGTDTQYF.

The V gene is TRBV4-1, the J gene TRBJ2-7; TRBD2 aligns across 7 bases. This CDR3 contains 16 residues. Germline loops: CDR1 MGHRA, CDR2 YSYEKL. V lost 8 bases and J lost 2; bases outside the gene matches: 15. The CDR3 here is CASAPEPGGSPYEQYF. The CDR3 nucleotides read TGCGCCAGCGCTCCAGAACCGGGCGGGAGCCCCTACGAGCAGTACTTC.